The 16 T cell receptor beta chains listed next were all sequenced from one sample in a study of blood T cell repertoires in COVID-19. Generated by immunoSEQ multiplex PCR, the TCRdb table keeps only in-frame clones and is missing some. The sample shows about 220,000 clones, about four fifths of them seen only once. The sample consisted of peripheral blood. The receptors were gathered from a woman under 40 who had recovered from COVID-19.

This sequence joins TRBV4-1 and TRBJ2-3; D not resolved. Germline assignment: CDR1 MGHRA and CDR2 YSYEKL. The CDR3 contains 16 residues. Trimming removed 1 base from V and 1 base from J, with 12 bases in between. CDR3 amino acids: CASSQVLASGTDTQYF. CDR3 sequence (DNA): TGCGCCAGCAGCCAAGTACTCGCGTCTGGCACAGATACGCAGTATTTT.

The count of this clone is one. V is TRBV27 and J is TRBJ2-3, with D possibly TRBD2 on 5 matching bases. The V gene's germline CDR1 is MNHEY and CDR2 SMNVEV (reference sequence). This CDR3 contains 15 residues. Trimming pared 1 base from V and 3 bases from J, leaving 11 bases between. For the CDR3, the DNA is TGTGCCAGCAGTTTATATTTCAGAGGGACAGATACGCAGTATTTT. Its protein product is CASSLYFRGTDTQYF.

V is TRBV11-2 and J is TRBJ2-7, with 14 bases that match TRBD2. V lost 3 bases, J lost 0 bases, and 7 bases stayed unmatched. This CDR3 has 18 residues. Per the germline V gene, CDR1 is SGHAT and CDR2 is FQNNGV. The CDR3 sequence is CASSLGGLAGAHSYEQYF. CDR3 bases: TGTGCCAGCAGCTTGGGGGGACTAGCGGGAGCCCACTCCTACGAGCAGTACTTC.

The V and J genes are TRBV6-6 and TRBJ2-7, with TRBD1 matching 9 bases. The CDR3 totals 15 residues. Germline lookup yields CDR1 MNHNY and CDR2 SVGAGI (reference sequence). Germline trimming cut 3 bases from V and 5 bases from J; bases unmatched to any gene: 8. CDR3 in amino acids: CASSYPGTGLHEQYF. In nucleotides, the CDR3 is TGTGCCAGCAGTTATCCCGGGACAGGGCTGCACGAGCAGTACTTC.

The rearrangement links TRBV7-3 to TRBJ1-6; perhaps TRBD1 as D (5 bases). This CDR3 contains 14 residues. V shed 2 bases and J shed 8 bases, with 10 bases lying between them. CDR1 is SGHTA and CDR2 is FQGTGA in the germline V gene. The CDR3 bases are TGTGCCAGCAGCTTAGGAGGGGAACATTCACCCCTCCACTTT. Translation gives CASSLGGEHSPLHF.

The J gene is TRBJ2-4, the V gene TRBV24-1; a possible D gene is TRBD1 (6 bases). The CDR3 runs 12 residues. Germline-derived CDR1 and CDR2 are KGHDR and SFDVKD. The V gene lost 5 bases and the J gene lost 11 bases, with 12 bases spanning the gap. Here the CDR3 DNA reads TGTGCCACCAGTGCCCCTGACAGGCTTCAGTACTTC. This encodes CATSAPDRLQYF.

The J gene is TRBJ2-1, the V gene TRBV19, with 10 bases lining up with TRBD2. CDR3 length: 20 residues. The germline V gene encodes CDR1 LNHDA and CDR2 SQIVND (reference sequence). V shed 5 bases, J shed 0 bases, and the junction held 16 bases outside the gene matches. Here the CDR3 reads CASSPKPGLAFESSYNEQFF. The CDR3 DNA reads TGTGCCAGTAGTCCAAAACCGGGACTAGCGTTCGAGAGCTCCTACAATGAGCAGTTCTTC.

J is TRBJ2-5 and V is TRBV25-1; TRBD2 agrees at 13 bases. Per the germline V gene, CDR1 is MGHDK and CDR2 is SYGVNS. The CDR3 length is 16 residues. Unmatched junction bases numbered 3, after V lost 0 bases and J lost 5 bases. CDR3 coding DNA: TGTGCCAGCAGTGAATATGGACTAGCGGGAGAGGAGACCCAGTACTTC. Translating it yields CASSEYGLAGEETQYF.

The rearrangement links TRBV7-2 to TRBJ2-2, with 14 bases that match TRBD2. The trim removed 8 bases at V and 4 bases at J, leaving 12 bases unmatched. This CDR3 spans 18 amino acids. Per the germline V gene, CDR1 is SGHTA and CDR2 is FQGNSA. Here the CDR3 reads CASSPGLAGVGATGELFF. The DNA of the CDR3 is TGTGCCAGCTCCCCGGGACTAGCGGGAGTTGGGGCCACCGGGGAGCTGTTTTTT.

About this clone: This sample also contains other DNA sequences that code for the same CDR3. This chain's CDR3 is CAWSSGTSGKNEQFF. The CDR3 coding sequence is TGTGCCTGGAGTTCTGGGACTAGCGGGAAGAATGAGCAGTTCTTC. The chain employs TRBV30 and TRBJ2-1; 13 positions agree with TRBD2. This CDR3 region has 15 residues. Germline CDR1 and CDR2: GTSNPN and SVGIG (reference sequence). Trimming at V came to 2 bases and at J to 7 bases, leaving 5 bases not matched to a gene.

The chain has TRBV2 and TRBJ2-7; maybe TRBD1 (6 bases). V was shortened by 8 bases and J by 2 bases, with 16 bases between the two germline ends. Germline assignment: CDR1 SNHLY and CDR2 FYNNEI. CDR3 length: 14 amino acids. The CDR3 loop is CASSRGDPPYEQYF. The CDR3 DNA follows: TGTGCCAGCTCCAGGGGCGATCCACCCTACGAGCAGTACTTC.

In this sample, this clone turned up a few times. The chain employs TRBV2 and TRBJ1-5, with D perhaps TRBD1 (6 bases). The CDR3 has 13 residues. V lost 6 bases and J 7 bases, leaving 13 bases between the germline ends. Per germline, CDR1 SNHLY and CDR2 FYNNEI. CDR3 amino acids: CASSAGQMQPQHF. CDR3 DNA: TGTGCCAGCAGCGCTGGACAGATGCAGCCCCAGCATTTT.

The chain links TRBV19 to TRBJ2-1, with D possibly matching TRBD2 (6 bases). Trimming stripped 4 bases from V and 6 bases from J, with 13 bases between. The germline V gene encodes CDR1 LNHDA and CDR2 SQIVND (reference sequence). This CDR3 has 14 residues. CDR3 in DNA: TGTGCCAGTAGTAACACCTGGGACTCCAATGAGCAGTTCTTC. This sequence encodes CASSNTWDSNEQFF.

This clone is a singleton in its sample. V and J are TRBV5-5 and TRBJ2-7; no clear D. This CDR3 has 12 residues. V lost 4 bases, J lost 1 base, and 6 bases lay in between. Germline V gives CDR1 SGHKS, CDR2 YYEKEE (reference sequence). CDR3 DNA sequence: TGTGCCAGCAGCCTTCCTTCCTACGAGCAGTACTTC. Translated, it gives CASSLPSYEQYF.

V gene TRBV19 combines with J gene TRBJ1-1; 8 bases are shared with TRBD1. From germline, CDR1 is LNHDA and CDR2 SQIVND (reference sequence). The CDR3 loop spans 15 amino acids. J gave up 1 base and V 3 bases, and 4 bases lay outside the gene matches. The CDR3: CASSMTGARNTEAFF. In DNA form, the CDR3 reads TGTGCCAGTAGTATGACAGGGGCGCGGAACACTGAAGCTTTCTTT.

This chain's CDR3 is CASRPSGFLYEQYF. Written as DNA, the CDR3 is TGTGCCAGCAGGCCTAGCGGGTTCCTCTACGAGCAGTACTTC. The rearrangement links TRBV6-4 to TRBJ2-7; 8 nucleotides line up with TRBD2. This CDR3 has 14 amino acids. Germline-derived CDR1 and CDR2 are MRHNA and SNTAGT. Germline trimming cut 6 bases from V and 3 bases from J; bases unmatched to any gene: 7.